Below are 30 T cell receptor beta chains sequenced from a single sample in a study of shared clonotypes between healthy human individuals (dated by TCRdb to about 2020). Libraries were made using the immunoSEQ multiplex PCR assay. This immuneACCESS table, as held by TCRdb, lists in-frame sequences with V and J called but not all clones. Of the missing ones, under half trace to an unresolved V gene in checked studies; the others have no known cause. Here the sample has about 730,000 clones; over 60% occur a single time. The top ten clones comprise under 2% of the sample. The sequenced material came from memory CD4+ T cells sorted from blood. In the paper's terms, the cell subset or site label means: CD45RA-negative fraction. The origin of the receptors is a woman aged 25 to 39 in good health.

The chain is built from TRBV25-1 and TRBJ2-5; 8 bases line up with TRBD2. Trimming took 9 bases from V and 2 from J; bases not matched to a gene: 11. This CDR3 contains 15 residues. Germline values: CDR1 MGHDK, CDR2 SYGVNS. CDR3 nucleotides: TGTGCCAGTCAGAGTCTAGCGGGCTCACAAGAGACCCAGTACTTC. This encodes CASQSLAGSQETQYF.

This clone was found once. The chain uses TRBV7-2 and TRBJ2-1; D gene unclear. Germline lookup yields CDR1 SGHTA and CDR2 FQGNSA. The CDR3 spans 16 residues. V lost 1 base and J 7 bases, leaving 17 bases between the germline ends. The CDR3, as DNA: TGTGCCAGCAGCTTAGTTGTCAGAGTGGTAGTGAATGAGCAGTTCTTC. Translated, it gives CASSLVVRVVVNEQFF. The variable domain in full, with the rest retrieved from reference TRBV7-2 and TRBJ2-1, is GAGVSQSPSNKVTEKGKDVELRCDPISGHTALYWYRQSLGQGLEFLIYFQGNSAPDKSGLPSDRFSAERTGGSVSTLTIQRTQQEDSAVYLCASSLVVRVVVNEQFFGPGTRLTVL.

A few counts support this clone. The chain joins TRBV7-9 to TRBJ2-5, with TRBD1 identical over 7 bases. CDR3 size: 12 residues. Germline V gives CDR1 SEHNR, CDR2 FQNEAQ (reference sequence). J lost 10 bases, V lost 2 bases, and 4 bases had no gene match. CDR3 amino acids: CASSLRQGVQYF. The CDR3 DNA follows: TGTGCCAGCAGCTTACGACAGGGTGTCCAGTACTTC.

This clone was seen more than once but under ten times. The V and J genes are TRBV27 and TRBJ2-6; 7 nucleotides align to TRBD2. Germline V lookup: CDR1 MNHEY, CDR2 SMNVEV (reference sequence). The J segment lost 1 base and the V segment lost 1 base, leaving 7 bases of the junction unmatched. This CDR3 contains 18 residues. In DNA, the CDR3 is TGTGCCAGCAGTTTATTGGCGGGAGTTCGTTCTGGGGCCAACGTCCTGACTTTC. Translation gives CASSLLAGVRSGANVLTF.

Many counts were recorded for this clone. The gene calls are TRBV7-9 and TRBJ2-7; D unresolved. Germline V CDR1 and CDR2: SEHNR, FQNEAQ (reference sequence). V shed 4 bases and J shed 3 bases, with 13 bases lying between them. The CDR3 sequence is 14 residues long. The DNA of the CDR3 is TGTGCCAGCAGCTCAAAGCTAAGCGTCTACGAGCAGTACTTC. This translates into CASSSKLSVYEQYF.

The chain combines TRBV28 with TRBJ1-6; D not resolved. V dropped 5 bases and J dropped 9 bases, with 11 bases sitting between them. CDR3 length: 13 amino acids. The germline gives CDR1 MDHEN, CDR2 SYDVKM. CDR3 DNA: TGTGCCAGCAGTCGGGAAAGGGTTTCACCCCTCCACTTT. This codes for CASSRERVSPLHF.

CDR3 sequence: CATRSRQHYGYTF. CDR3 DNA: TGTGCCACAAGATCTAGACAGCACTATGGCTACACCTTC. The chain joins TRBV15 to TRBJ1-2; TRBD1 is a possible D gene (5 bases). CDR3 length equals 13 residues. Germline-derived CDR1 and CDR2 are LNHNV and YYDKDF (reference sequence). Trimming pared 9 bases from V and 3 bases from J, leaving 14 bases between. The variable domain in full, with the rest retrieved from reference TRBV15 and TRBJ1-2, is DAMVIQNPRYQVTQFGKPVTLSCSQTLNHNVMYWYQQKSSQAPKLLFHYYDKDFNNEADTPDNFQSRRPNTSFCFLDIRSPGLGDTAMYLCATRSRQHYGYTFGSGTRLTVV.

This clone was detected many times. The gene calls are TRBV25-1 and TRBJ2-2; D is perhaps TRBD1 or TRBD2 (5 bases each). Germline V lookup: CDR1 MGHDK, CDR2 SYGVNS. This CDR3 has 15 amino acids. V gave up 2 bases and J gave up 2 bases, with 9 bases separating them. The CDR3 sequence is CASSETGRNTGELFF. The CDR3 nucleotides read TGTGCCAGCAGTGAAACGGGGCGTAACACCGGGGAGCTGTTTTTT.

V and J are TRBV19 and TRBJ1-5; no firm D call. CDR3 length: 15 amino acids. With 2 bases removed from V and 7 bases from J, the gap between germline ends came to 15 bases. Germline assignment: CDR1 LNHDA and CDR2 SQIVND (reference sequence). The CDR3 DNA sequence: TGTGCCAGTAGTATATGGACCGATGGATGGCAGCCCCAGCATTTT. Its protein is CASSIWTDGWQPQHF.

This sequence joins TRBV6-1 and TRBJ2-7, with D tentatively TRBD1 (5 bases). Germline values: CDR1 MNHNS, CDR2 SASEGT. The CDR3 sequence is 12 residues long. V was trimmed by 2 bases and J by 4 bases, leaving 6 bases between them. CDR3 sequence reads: CASSERGYEQYF. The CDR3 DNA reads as TGTGCCAGCAGTGAAAGGGGATACGAGCAGTACTTC.

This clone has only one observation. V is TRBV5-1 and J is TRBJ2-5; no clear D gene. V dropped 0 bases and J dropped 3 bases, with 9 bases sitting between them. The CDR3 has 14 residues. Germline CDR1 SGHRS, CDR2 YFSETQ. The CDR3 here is CASSLGLGKETQYF. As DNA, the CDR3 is TGCGCCAGCAGCTTGGGTCTGGGAAAAGAGACCCAGTACTTC.

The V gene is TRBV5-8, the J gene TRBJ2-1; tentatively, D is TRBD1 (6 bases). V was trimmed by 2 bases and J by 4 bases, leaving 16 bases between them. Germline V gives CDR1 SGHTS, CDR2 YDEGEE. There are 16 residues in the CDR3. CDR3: CASSLQGGSEYNEQFF. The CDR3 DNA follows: TGTGCCAGCAGCTTACAGGGTGGGAGCGAGTACAATGAGCAGTTCTTC.

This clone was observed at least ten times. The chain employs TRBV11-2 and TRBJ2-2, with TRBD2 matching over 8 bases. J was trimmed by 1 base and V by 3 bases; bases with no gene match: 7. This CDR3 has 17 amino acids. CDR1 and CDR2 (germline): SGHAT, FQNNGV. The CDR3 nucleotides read TGTGCCAGCAGCTTGAATAGCGGGGCCTGGAACACCGGGGAGCTGTTTTTT. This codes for CASSLNSGAWNTGELFF.

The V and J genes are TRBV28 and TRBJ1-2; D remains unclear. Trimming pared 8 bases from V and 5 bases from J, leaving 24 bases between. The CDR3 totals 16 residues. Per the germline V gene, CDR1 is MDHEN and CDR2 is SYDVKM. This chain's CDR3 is CASLRAASEGSYGYTF. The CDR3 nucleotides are TGTGCCAGCCTCAGAGCGGCCAGCGAAGGTAGTTATGGCTACACCTTC.

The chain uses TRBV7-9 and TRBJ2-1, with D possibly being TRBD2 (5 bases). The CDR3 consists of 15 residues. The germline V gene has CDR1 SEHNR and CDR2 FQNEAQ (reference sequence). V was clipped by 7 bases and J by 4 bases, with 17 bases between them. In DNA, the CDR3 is TGTGCCAGCATGGCCAGCGGCATACGGTACAATGAGCAGTTCTTC. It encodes CASMASGIRYNEQFF.

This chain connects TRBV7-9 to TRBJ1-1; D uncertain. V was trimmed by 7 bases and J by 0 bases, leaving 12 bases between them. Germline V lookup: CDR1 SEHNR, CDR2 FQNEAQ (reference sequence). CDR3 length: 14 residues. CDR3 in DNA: TGTGCCAGCACCCCGCCCCCATTGAACACTGAAGCTTTCTTT. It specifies CASTPPPLNTEAFF.

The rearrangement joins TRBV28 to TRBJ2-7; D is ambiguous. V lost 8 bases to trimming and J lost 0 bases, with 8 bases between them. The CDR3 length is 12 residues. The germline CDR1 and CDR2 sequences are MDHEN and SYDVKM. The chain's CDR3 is CASEGVSYEQYF. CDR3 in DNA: TGTGCCAGCGAAGGAGTCTCCTACGAGCAGTACTTC.

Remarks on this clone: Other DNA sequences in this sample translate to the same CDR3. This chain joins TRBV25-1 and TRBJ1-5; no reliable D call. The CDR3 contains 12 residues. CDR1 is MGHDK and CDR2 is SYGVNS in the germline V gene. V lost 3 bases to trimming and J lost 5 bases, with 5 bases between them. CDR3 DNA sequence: TGTGCCAGCAGTGAGTTCGATCAGCCCCAGCATTTT. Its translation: CASSEFDQPQHF.

CDR3 region: CATTWDGAAYPNYGYTF. For the CDR3, the DNA is TGTGCCACCACCTGGGACGGGGCGGCGTACCCTAACTATGGCTACACCTTC. The genes are TRBV15 and TRBJ1-2, with D possibly TRBD1 on 5 matching bases. The V end was cut by 7 bases, the J end by 0 bases, with 21 bases between. Germline CDR1 reads LNHNV; CDR2 reads YYDKDF (reference sequence). This CDR3 spans 17 amino acids.

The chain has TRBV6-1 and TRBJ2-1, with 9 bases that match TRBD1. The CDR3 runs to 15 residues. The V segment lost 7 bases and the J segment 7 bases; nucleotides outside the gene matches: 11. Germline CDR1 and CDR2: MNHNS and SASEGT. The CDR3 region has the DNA TGTGCCAGCATCCTGGGACAGGGATTGCGGAATGAGCAGTTCTTC. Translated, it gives CASILGQGLRNEQFF.

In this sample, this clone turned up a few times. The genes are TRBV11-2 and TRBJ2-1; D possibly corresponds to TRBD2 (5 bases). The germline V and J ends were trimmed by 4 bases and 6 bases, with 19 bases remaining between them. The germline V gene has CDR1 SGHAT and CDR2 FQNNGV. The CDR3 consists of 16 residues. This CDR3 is CASSSRIIFEGNEQFF. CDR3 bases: TGTGCCAGCAGCTCTAGGATAATTTTTGAGGGCAATGAGCAGTTCTTC.

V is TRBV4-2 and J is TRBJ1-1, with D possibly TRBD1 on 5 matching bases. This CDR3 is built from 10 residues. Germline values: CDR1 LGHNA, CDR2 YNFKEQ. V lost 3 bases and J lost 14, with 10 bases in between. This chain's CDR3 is CASSQAGSFF. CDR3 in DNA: TGTGCCAGCAGCCAGGCAGGGTCCTTCTTT.

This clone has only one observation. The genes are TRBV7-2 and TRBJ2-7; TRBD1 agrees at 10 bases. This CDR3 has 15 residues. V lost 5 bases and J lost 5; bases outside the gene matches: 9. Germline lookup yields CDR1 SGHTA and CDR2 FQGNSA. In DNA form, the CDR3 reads TGTGCCAGCAGCCATGGCGGGACAGGGGTCAACGAGCAGTACTTC. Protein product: CASSHGGTGVNEQYF.

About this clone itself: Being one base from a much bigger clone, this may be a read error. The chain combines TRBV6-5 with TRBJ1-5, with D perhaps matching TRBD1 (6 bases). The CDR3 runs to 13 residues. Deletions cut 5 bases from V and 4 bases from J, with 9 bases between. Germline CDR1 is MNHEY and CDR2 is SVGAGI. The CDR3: CASSPTGNQPQHF. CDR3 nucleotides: TGTGCCAGCAGTCCTACAGGGAATCAGCCCCAGCATTTT.

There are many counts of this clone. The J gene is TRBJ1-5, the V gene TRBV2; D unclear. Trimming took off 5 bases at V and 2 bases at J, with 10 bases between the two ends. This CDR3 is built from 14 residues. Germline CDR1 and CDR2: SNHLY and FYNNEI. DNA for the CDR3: TGTGCCAGCAGTCAGCGTTCTGGCAATCAGCCCCAGCATTTT. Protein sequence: CASSQRSGNQPQHF.

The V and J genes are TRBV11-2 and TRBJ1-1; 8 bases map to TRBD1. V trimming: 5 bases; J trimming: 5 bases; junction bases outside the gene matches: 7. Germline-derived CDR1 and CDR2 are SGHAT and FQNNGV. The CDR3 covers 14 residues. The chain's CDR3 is CASSSGQGGTEAFF. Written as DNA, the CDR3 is TGTGCCAGCAGCAGTGGACAGGGAGGAACTGAAGCTTTCTTT. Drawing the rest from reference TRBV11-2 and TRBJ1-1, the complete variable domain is EAGVAQSPRYKIIEKRQSVAFWCNPISGHATLYWYQQILGQGPKLLIQFQNNGVVDDSQLPKDRFSAERLKGVDSTLKIQPAKLEDSAVYLCASSSGQGGTEAFFGQGTRLTVV.

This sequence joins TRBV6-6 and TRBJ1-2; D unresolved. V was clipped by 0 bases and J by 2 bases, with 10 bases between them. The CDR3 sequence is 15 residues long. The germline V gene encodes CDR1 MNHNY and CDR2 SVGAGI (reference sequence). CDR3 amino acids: CASSYSRQFNYGYTF. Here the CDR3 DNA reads TGTGCCAGCAGTTACTCACGGCAGTTCAACTATGGCTACACCTTC.

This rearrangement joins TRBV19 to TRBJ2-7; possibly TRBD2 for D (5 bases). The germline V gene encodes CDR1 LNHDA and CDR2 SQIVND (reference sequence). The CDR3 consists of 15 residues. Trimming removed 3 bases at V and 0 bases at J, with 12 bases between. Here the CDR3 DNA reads TGTGCCAGTAGTATTGGTACAGACTACTCCTACGAGCAGTACTTC. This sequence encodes CASSIGTDYSYEQYF.

The CDR3 coding sequence is TGTGCCAGCAGCTTAGGGAGCTCCTACGAGCAGTACTTC. Translation: CASSLGSSYEQYF. This chain joins TRBV5-4 and TRBJ2-7, with D possibly TRBD2 on 5 matching bases. CDR1 is SGHNT, CDR2 YYREEE, per germline (reference sequence). Between the trimmed V and J ends, which lost 2 bases and 0 bases, there was a span of 6 bases. This CDR3 has 13 amino acids.

The CDR3 region has the DNA TGTGCCAGCAGTTACGACGGAGGGGCTTCCTACGAGCAGTACTTC. Translating it yields CASSYDGGASYEQYF. The chain joins TRBV6-5 to TRBJ2-7; perhaps TRBD2 as D (6 bases). Germline assignment: CDR1 MNHEY and CDR2 SVGAGI. This CDR3 is 15 amino acids long. Trimming left V 2 bases short and J 1 base short, with 12 bases between.